This T cell receptor (beta chain) stems from a study of CD8 T cells in ankylosing spondylitis. Study-wide results and limits: A motif in TCR beta, a set of roughly eight highly homologous variants, appeared characteristic of ankylosing spondylitis blood. The study looked at matched synovial fluid samples from ankylosing spondylitis patients. Disease-linked clones were reported to be significantly enriched there. Those disease-linked clones were CD8+; they were also relatively rare in peripheral blood.

Using quantitative 5'-RACE with molecular barcodes, the authors made TCR beta libraries. TCRdb re-derived calls from the 5' RACE reads in MiXCR, one entry per CDR3 protein. The sample holds about 500,000 distinct CDR3 sequences; about an eighth are singletons and the top ten take under 7.5%. This clonotype appeared a few times. Its target is not known. This CDR3 spans 17 amino acids. In germline, CDR1 is MNHEY, CDR2 SMNVEV (reference sequence). V was pared by 6 bases and J by 0 bases, with 18 bases between. The specimen sequenced was blood, either unsorted or a sorted T cell fraction (not recorded which). The clonotype was recovered from a male donor with ankylosing spondylitis. This sequence joins TRBV27 and TRBJ2-1; perhaps TRBD1 as D (7 bases). The CDR3 region has the DNA TGTGCCAGCAGGGAGGGGGCAGGGCAGAGCTCCTACAATGAGCAGTTCTTC. Amino acid sequence: CASREGAGQSSYNEQFF.